The 5 T cell receptor beta chains given below trace back to one sample, sequenced in a study of sequential checkpoint blockade in melanoma. The treatment denotes: randomized to nivolumab then ipilimumab (arm A) or the reverse (arm B). Profiling relied on immunoSEQ multiplex PCR, and the TCRdb table lists in-frame clones only, not all of them. Here the sample spans approximately 5,600 clones, roughly a quarter being singletons. Sequencing was performed on tumor tissue (inferred from file names), taken from a patient given nivolumab and ipilimumab in sequence. Receptors were obtained from a human donor with melanoma.

The chain joins TRBV25-1 to TRBJ2-1, with 8 bases aligning to TRBD2. CDR1 and CDR2 (germline): MGHDK, SYGVNS. The CDR3 runs to 14 residues. After removal of 10 bases from V and 7 bases from J, the junction contained 12 bases not matched to a gene. The CDR3 DNA sequence: TGTGCCACCCAGGCGGGGGGCGCGCTTAATGAGCAGTTCTTC. Amino acid sequence: CATQAGGALNEQFF.

This chain connects TRBV18 to TRBJ2-6; 11 bases map to TRBD2. The V gene end was trimmed by 4 bases and the J gene end by 5 bases; junction bases not matched to a gene: 7. The germline gives CDR1 KGHSH, CDR2 LQKENI. This CDR3 has 17 amino acids. The CDR3 region is CASSQGLAEAWANVLTF. In DNA form, the CDR3 reads TGTGCCAGCTCACAGGGACTAGCGGAGGCGTGGGCCAACGTCCTGACTTTC.

This rearrangement joins TRBV10-2 to TRBJ2-1; TRBD1 might be the D (6 bases). Trimming removed 0 bases from V and 7 bases from J, with 16 bases in between. CDR3 length: 16 amino acids. The V gene's germline CDR1 is WSHSY and CDR2 SAAADI. This CDR3 is CASSESNRVKGNEQFF. Here the CDR3 DNA reads TGCGCCAGCAGTGAGTCGAACAGGGTTAAAGGAAATGAGCAGTTCTTC.

This chain connects TRBV14 to TRBJ2-7; the match to TRBD2 covers 8 bases. Trimming removed 3 bases from V and 2 bases from J; junction bases left unmatched: 9. This CDR3 spans 16 amino acids. Germline-derived CDR1 and CDR2 are SGHDN and FVKESK. CDR3: CASSHPPGGGPYEQYF. The CDR3 nucleotides are TGTGCCAGCAGCCATCCCCCCGGCGGGGGGCCCTACGAGCAGTACTTC.

This clone was seen a handful of times. J is TRBJ1-3 and V is TRBV9, with D maybe TRBD1 (6 bases). The CDR3 length is 15 residues. The ends were cut back, 3 bases at V and 3 bases at J, with 13 bases in the middle. In germline, CDR1 is SGDLS, CDR2 YYNGEE. The CDR3 coding sequence is TGTGCCAGCAGCGGGGCGTTAGGGGGTGGAAACACCATATATTTT. Residues: CASSGALGGGNTIYF.